The 5 T cell receptor beta chains reported below all come from one sample, sequenced in a study of OX40 agonist ivuxolimab in advanced cancers. Repertoires were generated with immunoSEQ multiplex PCR, while TCRdb's copy carries only in-frame clones and drops some. The table includes around 80,000 clones, 65% to 90% detected once. The material was CD4+ or CD8+ T cells sorted from blood, obtained in a trial of the OX40 agonist ivuxolimab. These receptors all stem from an adult with an advanced solid tumor such as melanoma, head and neck, liver or kidney cancer.

The CDR3 spells CATLAGGNTGELFF. The CDR3 nucleotides are TGTGCCACCTTAGCGGGAGGAAACACCGGGGAGCTGTTTTTT. The V and J genes are TRBV6-5 and TRBJ2-2; 10 bases line up with TRBD2. Germline V gene sequence: CDR1 MNHEY, CDR2 SVGAGI. This CDR3 contains 14 residues. V trimming: 10 bases; J trimming: 2 bases; junction bases outside the gene matches: 4.

V usage is TRBV19 and J usage is TRBJ2-5; 9 nucleotides agree with TRBD1. Germline loops: CDR1 LNHDA, CDR2 SQIVND (reference sequence). V gave up 3 bases and J gave up 0 bases; unmatched junction bases: 8. The CDR3 sequence is 17 residues long. The CDR3 coding sequence is TGTGCCAGTAGTATTGGGGACAGGGACCCGTACCAAGAGACCCAGTACTTC. It translates to CASSIGDRDPYQETQYF. Together with reference TRBV19 and TRBJ2-5, the CDR3 gives the full variable domain: DGGITQSPKYLFRKEGQNVTLSCEQNLNHDAMYWYRQDPGQGLRLIYYSQIVNDFQKGDIAEGYSVSREKKESFPLTVTSAQKNPTAFYLCASSIGDRDPYQETQYFGPGTRLLVL.

The chain couples TRBV15 to TRBJ1-4; the match to TRBD1 covers 9 bases. After removal of 5 bases from V and 7 bases from J, the junction contained 8 bases not matched to a gene. The germline gives CDR1 LNHNV, CDR2 YYDKDF (reference sequence). This CDR3 comprises 15 residues. CDR3 nucleotides: TGTGCCACCAGCGTACAGGGGGCCCTTGGTGAAAAACTGTTTTTT. Residues: CATSVQGALGEKLFF. The full variable domain, its missing parts supplied by reference TRBV15 and TRBJ1-4, is DAMVIQNPRYQVTQFGKPVTLSCSQTLNHNVMYWYQQKSSQAPKLLFHYYDKDFNNEADTPDNFQSRRPNTSFCFLDIRSPGLGDTAMYLCATSVQGALGEKLFFGSGTQLSVL.

The chain couples TRBV6-4 to TRBJ1-1; tentatively, D is TRBD1 (5 bases). The length of the CDR3 is 13 residues. Germline assignment: CDR1 MRHNA and CDR2 SNTAGT. V lost 2 bases, J lost 4 bases, and 8 bases lay in between. CDR3 region: CASSDRGGTEAFF. DNA of the CDR3: TGTGCCAGCAGTGACCGGGGCGGCACTGAAGCTTTCTTT.

The V and J genes are TRBV4-1 and TRBJ1-5; 8 positions agree with TRBD1. This CDR3 has 18 amino acids. Germline values: CDR1 MGHRA, CDR2 YSYEKL. The V segment lost 4 bases and the J segment 7 bases; nucleotides outside the gene matches: 18. Written as DNA, the CDR3 is TGCGCCAGCAGCCGCCACTCACAAGCCGGACAGGGTGGGCAGCCCCAGCATTTT. Encoded protein: CASSRHSQAGQGGQPQHF.